Listed below are T cell receptor beta chains from one sample, sequenced in a study of blood T cell repertoires in COVID-19. The table came from immunoSEQ multiplex PCR; TCRdb's copy has only in-frame clones and leaves some out. The data show around 70,000 clones, around 80% seen once. The material sequenced was peripheral blood. The source of these receptors is a human donor in a cohort sampled during active COVID-19. Each CDR3 is given with its conserved first and last residue. Fields, in order: clone size, D gene, J gene, V gene, CDR3 protein, CDR3 DNA. A D gene is named only where the DNA matches it firmly. For some rows the clone size is stated as once, few or many, or as a class when expanded; others skip it.

>NA|NA|TRBJ2-1|TRBV5-6
CASSGGAARNEQFF
TGTGCCAGCAGCGGGGGGGCGGCGAGAAATGAGCAGTTCTTC
>NA|NA|TRBJ1-1|TRBV18
CASSYDTADAEAFF
TGTGCCAGCTCTTACGACACGGCCGATGCTGAAGCTTTCTTT
>NA|TRBD1|TRBJ2-1|TRBV5-4
CASSPGTGANEQFF
TGTGCCAGCAGCCCCGGGACAGGGGCCAATGAGCAGTTCTTC
>NA|NA|TRBJ1-5|TRBV30
CAWSPGTLTNQPQHF
TGTGCCTGGAGTCCTGGGACTCTTACCAATCAGCCCCAGCATTTT
>NA|TRBD1|TRBJ2-7|TRBV5-1
CASRVAQGALDEQYF
TGCGCCAGCAGGGTCGCACAGGGGGCGCTGGACGAGCAGTACTTC
>NA|TRBD1|TRBJ1-2|TRBV3-1/TRBV3-2
CASSQGDSYSF
TGTGCCAGCAGCCAAGGGGACAGTTACAGCTTC
>NA|TRBD1|TRBJ1-2|TRBV19
CASSPYRGQGYGYTF
TGTGCCAGTAGTCCCTACAGGGGGCAAGGCTATGGCTACACCTTC
>NA|NA|TRBJ1-5|TRBV20-1
CSASLLGGASNQPQHF
TGCAGTGCTAGTTTGCTGGGGGGGGCGAGCAATCAGCCCCAGCATTTT
>NA|TRBD2|TRBJ2-2|TRBV20-1
CSASTGGNTGELFF
TGCAGTGCTAGTACGGGGGGGAACACCGGGGAGCTGTTTTTT
>NA|NA|TRBJ2-5|TRBV7-2
CASSLQGGQETQYF
TGTGCCAGCAGCCTACAGGGAGGGCAAGAGACCCAGTACTTC
>few|NA|TRBJ2-7|TRBV5-4
CASSLEGVTYEQYF
TGTGCCAGCAGCTTGGAGGGAGTAACCTACGAGCAGTACTTC
>NA|NA|TRBJ1-1|TRBV18
CASSPASQGQGTEAFF
TGTGCCAGCTCACCGGCTTCGCAGGGGCAGGGCACTGAAGCTTTCTTT
>NA|TRBD1|TRBJ1-1|TRBV4-1
CASSPHRGRGNTEAFF
TGCGCCAGCAGCCCGCACAGGGGGCGCGGGAACACTGAAGCTTTCTTT
>NA|NA|TRBJ1-1|TRBV28
CASSAAGGIMNTEAFF
TGTGCCAGCAGTGCCGCCGGGGGGATAATGAACACTGAAGCTTTCTTT
>NA|NA|TRBJ2-7|TRBV7-8
CASSPRSYEQYF
TGTGCCAGCAGCCCCCGGTCCTACGAGCAGTACTTC
>NA|NA|TRBJ2-7|TRBV11-2
CASSPFLVTGEQYF
TGTGCCAGCAGTCCTTTCCTTGTCACGGGAGAGCAGTACTTC
>NA|NA|TRBJ1-1|TRBV27
CASSLSGEGKAFF
TGTGCCAGCAGTTTATCTGGAGAGGGTAAAGCTTTCTTT
>once|TRBD2|TRBJ2-1|TRBV28
CASTYSGTSYNEQFF
TGTGCCAGCACTTATAGCGGGACTTCCTACAATGAGCAGTTCTTC
>once|TRBD1|TRBJ2-4|TRBV27
CASSLGQGAGWDIQYF
TGTGCCAGCAGTCTAGGACAGGGCGCTGGGTGGGACATTCAGTACTTC
>NA|NA|TRBJ1-5|TRBV6-2/TRBV6-3
CASSWGGSGNQPQHF
TGTGCCAGCAGTTGGGGAGGGAGTGGCAATCAGCCCCAGCATTTT
>NA|NA|TRBJ1-6|TRBV19
CASREEHSYNSPLHF
TGTGCCAGTAGGGAGGAACACTCCTATAATTCACCCCTCCACTTT
>once|NA|TRBJ2-7|TRBV12-3/TRBV12-4
CASSRGYEQYF
TGTGCCAGCAGTCGGGGCTACGAGCAGTACTTC
>NA|TRBD1|TRBJ2-7|TRBV7-2
CASSIESGGPYEQYF
TGTGCCAGCAGCATCGAATCAGGGGGACCCTACGAGCAGTACTTC
>NA|NA|TRBJ1-4|TRBV28
CASSPTGRGYEKLFF
TGTGCCAGCAGTCCTACTGGGAGGGGATATGAAAAACTGTTTTTT
>NA|NA|TRBJ2-7|TRBV6-5
CASSSPGTTSYEQYF
TGTGCCAGCAGTTCCCCCGGGACAACCTCCTACGAGCAGTACTTC
>NA|NA|TRBJ2-5|TRBV6-5
CASRLQPYQETQYF
TGTGCCAGCAGACTTCAACCGTACCAAGAGACCCAGTACTTC
>NA|NA|TRBJ2-7|TRBV15
CATSRGEGGTYEQYF
TGTGCCACCAGCAGAGGAGAGGGGGGGACCTACGAGCAGTACTTC
>few|TRBD1|TRBJ2-2|TRBV5-1
CASRRTGGDYGELFF
TGCGCCAGCCGGCGGACAGGGGGCGATTACGGGGAGCTGTTTTTT
>NA|NA|TRBJ1-5|TRBV28
CASSSARPQHF
TGTGCCAGCAGTTCTGCGAGGCCCCAGCATTTT
>NA|NA|TRBJ1-5|TRBV6-5
CASSYSWGEGQPQHF
TGTGCCAGCAGTTACTCTTGGGGGGAAGGTCAGCCCCAGCATTTT